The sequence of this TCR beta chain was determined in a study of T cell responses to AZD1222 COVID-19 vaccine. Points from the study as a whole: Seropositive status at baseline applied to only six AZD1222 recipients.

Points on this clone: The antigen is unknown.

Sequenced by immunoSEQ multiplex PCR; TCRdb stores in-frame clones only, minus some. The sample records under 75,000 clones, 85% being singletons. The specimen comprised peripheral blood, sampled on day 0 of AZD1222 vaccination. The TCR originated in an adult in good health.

The CDR3 reads CATSAGSTDTQYF. The CDR3 nucleotides read TGTGCCACCAGTGCGGGCAGCACAGATACGCAGTATTTT. The chain carries TRBV24-1 and TRBJ2-3; the D is unclear. The germline V and J ends were trimmed by 5 bases and 0 bases, with 5 bases remaining between them. The CDR3 runs to 13 residues. Germline V gene data show CDR1 as KGHDR and CDR2 as SFDVKD.